Each of the 32 T cell receptor beta chains below was sequenced from the same sample in a study of chemoradiotherapy in HPV16-positive cancers. TCRdb's copy holds only in-frame clones and misses some; the assay was immunoSEQ multiplex PCR. In the table there are about 2,700 clones, around 77% of which are singletons. Sampling was done from a patient who underwent chemoradiotherapy. The origin of the receptors is a human donor with HPV-associated anogenital cancer.

The genes are TRBV30 and TRBJ1-1, with no clear D. V dropped 0 bases and J dropped 4 bases, with 12 bases sitting between them. CDR1 GTSNPN and CDR2 SVGIG come from the germline V gene (reference sequence). CDR3 size: 14 residues. The chain's CDR3 is CAWSVGRGGTEAFF. The CDR3 DNA follows: TGTGCCTGGAGTGTAGGCCGAGGTGGCACTGAAGCTTTCTTT.

The chain combines TRBV20-1 with TRBJ2-7; no clear D gene. The V and J ends lost 8 bases and 3 bases respectively, with 11 bases between them. This CDR3 spans 11 amino acids. The germline V gene has CDR1 DFQATT and CDR2 SNEGSKA (reference sequence). CDR3 sequence reads: CSSPDGYEQYF. CDR3 nucleotide sequence: TGCAGTTCCCCCGACGGCTACGAGCAGTACTTC.

The V gene is TRBV7-3, the J gene TRBJ2-2; no clear D gene. Germline values: CDR1 SGHTA, CDR2 FQGTGA. CDR3 size: 12 residues. Trimming left V 5 bases short and J 6 bases short, with 7 bases between. The CDR3 is CASSTRSGELFF. CDR3 sequence (DNA): TGTGCCAGCAGCACTCGATCCGGGGAGCTGTTTTTT.

The genes are TRBV7-6 and TRBJ2-5; either TRBD1 or TRBD2 may fit D (5 bases each). V lost 5 bases and J lost 1, with 11 bases in between. The CDR3 totals 14 residues. Germline V CDR1 and CDR2: SGHVS, FNYEAQ. Here the CDR3 DNA reads TGTGCCAGCAGCCCGGGACCCCTCCAAGAGACCCAGTACTTC. Translation: CASSPGPLQETQYF. Filled out from reference TRBV7-6 and TRBJ2-5, the complete variable domain reads GAGVSQSPRYKVTKRGQDVALRCDPISGHVSLYWYRQALGQGPEFLTYFNYEAQQDKSGLPNDRFSAERPEGSISTLTIQRTEQRDSAMYRCASSPGPLQETQYFGPGTRLLVL.

The chain is built from TRBV27 and TRBJ1-4; D not certain. V dropped 5 bases and J dropped 8 bases, with 15 bases sitting between them. Germline CDR1 and CDR2: MNHEY and SMNVEV (reference sequence). CDR3 size: 14 residues. CDR3 residues: CASSREGGWEKLFF. CDR3 DNA: TGTGCCAGCAGTCGCGAGGGTGGGTGGGAAAAACTGTTTTTT.

This sequence joins TRBV7-2 and TRBJ2-1, with a tentative D call TRBD2 (8 bases). The CDR3 has 15 amino acids. Germline lookup yields CDR1 SGHTA and CDR2 FQGNSA. V shed 8 bases and J shed 8 bases, with 22 bases lying between them. The CDR3, as DNA: TGTGCCAGCCAGGGGGTCGGTAGCGGGAAGTATGAGCAGTTCTTC. Its translation: CASQGVGSGKYEQFF.

V is TRBV27 and J is TRBJ2-7, with 8 bases aligning to TRBD2. Germline trimming cut 2 bases from V and 4 bases from J; bases unmatched to any gene: 7. Germline CDR1 and CDR2: MNHEY and SMNVEV (reference sequence). CDR3 length equals 15 residues. CDR3 in amino acids: CASSLSGSTRYEQYF. DNA for the CDR3: TGTGCCAGCAGTTTAAGCGGGAGTACTCGGTACGAGCAGTACTTC.

J is TRBJ1-2 and V is TRBV29-1, with TRBD1 matching 10 bases. The germline CDR1 and CDR2 sequences are SQVTM and ANQGSEA. The CDR3 runs 14 residues. The J segment lost 8 bases and the V segment lost 6 bases, leaving 12 bases of the junction unmatched. CDR3 protein: CSVDTRDRGLGYTF. The CDR3 coding sequence is TGCAGCGTAGATACCCGGGACAGGGGCCTGGGCTACACCTTC.

V usage is TRBV6-5 and J usage is TRBJ2-7; 12 nucleotides align to TRBD1. Germline loops: CDR1 MNHEY, CDR2 SVGAGI. The CDR3 loop spans 14 amino acids. V lost 4 bases and J lost 5; bases outside the gene matches: 3. CDR3 nucleotide sequence: TGTGCCAGCAGTTCCCGGGACAGGGGGCACGAGCAGTACTTC. Translating gives CASSSRDRGHEQYF.

To note about this clone: Other nucleotide sequences in the sample specify the same CDR3. V gene TRBV5-1 combines with J gene TRBJ1-1; the D is unclear. The CDR3 runs to 15 residues. Germline V CDR1 and CDR2: SGHRS, YFSETQ. V lost 5 bases and J lost 4, with 18 bases in between. CDR3 region: CASRVGSADLTEAFF. In DNA, the CDR3 is TGCGCCAGCAGGGTAGGGTCGGCAGACCTCACTGAAGCTTTCTTT.

J is TRBJ1-4 and V is TRBV11-2; a weak D match, TRBD1 (6 bases). The CDR3 consists of 15 residues. Trimming left V 5 bases short and J 2 bases short, with 12 bases between. Per the germline V gene, CDR1 is SGHAT and CDR2 is FQNNGV. The CDR3 is CASSPRGGTNEKLFF. The CDR3 region has the DNA TGTGCCAGCAGCCCCCGAGGGGGGACTAATGAAAAACTGTTTTTT.

The V call is TRBV10-3, the J call TRBJ1-4; D gene ambiguous. V shed 0 bases and J shed 10 bases, with 15 bases lying between them. Looked up from germline, CDR1 is ENHRY and CDR2 is SYGVKD. This CDR3 has 15 amino acids. This chain's CDR3 is CAISESNTDTRKLFF. CDR3 sequence (DNA): TGTGCCATCAGTGAGTCGAACACGGATACGAGAAAACTGTTTTTT.

V is TRBV5-1 and J is TRBJ2-3; 8 bases fit TRBD2. This CDR3 spans 16 amino acids. Trimming took 4 bases from V and 0 from J; bases not matched to a gene: 7. CDR1 SGHRS and CDR2 YFSETQ come from the germline V gene. The CDR3 DNA follows: TGCGCCAGCAGCGCGCTACTAGCGGCTAGCACAGATACGCAGTATTTT. Its protein is CASSALLAASTDTQYF.

V usage is TRBV7-2 and J usage is TRBJ2-5; D remains ambiguous. V was shortened by 5 bases and J by 3 bases, with 16 bases between the two germline ends. This CDR3 is built from 15 residues. The germline V gene has CDR1 SGHTA and CDR2 FQGNSA. CDR3 sequence reads: CASSPDVNRKETQYF. The CDR3 nucleotides read TGTGCCAGCAGCCCCGACGTAAACAGAAAAGAGACCCAGTACTTC.

The chain couples TRBV6-1 to TRBJ2-7; D is undetermined. V gave up 0 bases and J gave up 3 bases, with 9 bases separating them. Germline CDR1 MNHNS, CDR2 SASEGT. The CDR3 has 14 residues. CDR3 in amino acids: CASSEAATGYEQYF. The CDR3 nucleotides are TGTGCCAGCAGTGAAGCAGCGACGGGCTACGAGCAGTACTTC.

V is TRBV10-3 and J is TRBJ2-7; possible D gene TRBD1, 5 bases. The CDR3 is made up of 15 amino acids. In germline, CDR1 is ENHRY, CDR2 SYGVKD. V lost 4 bases to trimming and J lost 5 bases, with 18 bases between them. CDR3 sequence: CAISAQGPRVDEQYF. CDR3 bases: TGTGCCATCAGTGCCCAGGGTCCAAGAGTCGACGAGCAGTACTTC.

The CDR3 DNA reads TGTGCCAGCAGTTTACAAGAGACCCAGTACTTC. Protein product: CASSLQETQYF. The chain has TRBV28 and TRBJ2-5; no definite D call. V lost 2 bases, J lost 2 bases, and 0 bases lay in between. Per the germline V gene, CDR1 is MDHEN and CDR2 is SYDVKM. The CDR3 runs 11 residues.

The rearrangement links TRBV5-1 to TRBJ2-7; the D gene is possibly TRBD2 (6 bases). The germline V gene has CDR1 SGHRS and CDR2 YFSETQ. Trimming took off 0 bases at V and 6 bases at J, with 13 bases between the two ends. The CDR3 is 14 residues long. The CDR3 loop reads CASSLGDSSSEQYF. CDR3 bases: TGCGCCAGCAGCTTGGGGGACTCATCGAGCGAGCAGTACTTC.

This chain uses TRBV10-3 with TRBJ2-7; TRBD1 might be the D (5 bases). The CDR3 runs 12 residues. Germline lookup yields CDR1 ENHRY and CDR2 SYGVKD. V lost 4 bases and J 2 bases, leaving 6 bases between the germline ends. The CDR3 sequence is CAISGTTYEQYF. The CDR3 DNA reads TGTGCCATCAGTGGGACAACCTACGAGCAGTACTTC.

This clone was seen only once. The DNA of the CDR3 is TGTGCCAGCTCACCAACGTCAGGCAATCAGCCCCAGCATTTT. Residues: CASSPTSGNQPQHF. This rearrangement joins TRBV18 to TRBJ1-5; unclear D gene. The V gene lost 2 bases and the J gene lost 2 bases, with 7 bases spanning the gap. CDR3 length: 14 amino acids. Germline CDR1 reads KGHSH; CDR2 reads LQKENI.

The V call is TRBV7-9, the J call TRBJ2-3; D is uncertain. This CDR3 has 13 amino acids. Germline V gene data show CDR1 as SEHNR and CDR2 as FQNEAQ (reference sequence). The V and J ends lost 1 base and 4 bases respectively, with 6 bases between them. CDR3 sequence (DNA): TGTGCCAGCAGCTTAGGCCGGTCAGATACGCAGTATTTT. Translation: CASSLGRSDTQYF.

The gene calls are TRBV7-2 and TRBJ2-5; TRBD2 might be the D (6 bases). The CDR3 runs to 13 residues. The ends were cut back, 4 bases at V and 5 bases at J, with 11 bases in the middle. CDR1 and CDR2 from the germline V gene are SGHTA and FQGNSA. CDR3 sequence (DNA): TGTGCCAGCAGCTGGTACGGGAGTGAGACCCAGTACTTC. Translated, it gives CASSWYGSETQYF.

This sequence joins TRBV14 and TRBJ1-4; possible D gene TRBD1, 5 bases. Trimming stripped 5 bases from V and 13 bases from J, with 23 bases between. Germline CDR1 reads SGHDN; CDR2 reads FVKESK. The CDR3 length is 15 residues. For the CDR3, the DNA is TGTGCCAGCAGCTTGGCCGGGACCTTGGCCGGGAGACTGTTTTTT. This encodes CASSLAGTLAGRLFF.

The chain couples TRBV10-2 to TRBJ1-2; TRBD1 is a possible D gene (5 bases). CDR3 length: 15 amino acids. Per germline, CDR1 WSHSY and CDR2 SAAADI. With 0 bases removed from V and 2 bases from J, the gap between germline ends came to 10 bases. The CDR3 spells CASSESPDNNYGYTF. The CDR3 DNA is TGCGCCAGCAGTGAGTCTCCGGACAACAACTATGGCTACACCTTC.

This rearrangement joins TRBV4-3 to TRBJ2-7; the D is unclear. The germline gives CDR1 LGHNA, CDR2 YSLEER. The V and J ends lost 4 bases and 5 bases respectively, with 15 bases between them. The CDR3 spans 14 residues. The CDR3 is CASSPSLEVHEQYF. For the CDR3, the DNA is TGCGCCAGCAGCCCCTCTTTGGAAGTTCACGAGCAGTACTTC.

This sequence joins TRBV5-4 and TRBJ2-7, with 7 nucleotides matching TRBD2. The J segment lost 5 bases and the V segment lost 3 bases, leaving 17 bases of the junction unmatched. Germline V lookup: CDR1 SGHNT, CDR2 YYREEE (reference sequence). CDR3 length: 17 amino acids. This chain's CDR3 is CASSSPGGAGMVNEQYF. As DNA, the CDR3 is TGTGCCAGCAGCTCTCCCGGTGGAGCGGGAATGGTAAACGAGCAGTACTTC. Using reference TRBV5-4 and TRBJ2-7 for the parts outside the CDR3, the full variable domain is ETGVTQSPTHLIKTRGQQVTLRCSSQSGHNTVSWYQQALGQGPQFIFQYYREEENGRGNFPPRFSGLQFPNYSSELNVNALELDDSALYLCASSSPGGAGMVNEQYFGPGTRLTVT.

The rearrangement links TRBV28 to TRBJ2-4; possibly TRBD1 for D (6 bases). V was cut by 5 bases and J by 0 bases, with 17 bases left in between. Germline V gene lookup returns CDR1 MDHEN and CDR2 SYDVKM. The length of the CDR3 is 17 residues. DNA of the CDR3: TGTGCCAGCAGTCCCCCCGGGACATTAGGAGCCAAAAACATTCAGTACTTC. It yields the protein CASSPPGTLGAKNIQYF. Combining the CDR3 with reference TRBV28 and TRBJ2-4 gives the whole variable domain DVKVTQSSRYLVKRTGEKVFLECVQDMDHENMFWYRQDPGLGLRLIYFSYDVKMKEKGDIPEGYSVSREKKERFSLILESASTNQTSMYLCASSPPGTLGAKNIQYFGAGTRLSVL.

In DNA form, the CDR3 reads TGTGCCAGCAGCCAAGTGATGGGACAGGGGAACAATGAGCAGTTCTTC. Protein: CASSQVMGQGNNEQFF. This chain connects TRBV14 to TRBJ2-1; TRBD1 matches at 10 bases. The J segment lost 5 bases and the V segment lost 1 base, leaving 5 bases of the junction unmatched. The germline V gene encodes CDR1 SGHDN and CDR2 FVKESK. The CDR3 runs 16 residues.

This clone came up once. The chain links TRBV28 to TRBJ2-3; D may correspond to TRBD1 or TRBD2 (5 bases each). Trimming stripped 4 bases from V and 1 base from J, with 15 bases between. This CDR3 is built from 16 residues. From germline, CDR1 is MDHEN and CDR2 SYDVKM. CDR3 region: CASSSQGVGGTDTQYF. The CDR3 DNA follows: TGTGCCAGCAGTTCTCAGGGTGTGGGGGGCACAGATACGCAGTATTTT.

The chain recombines TRBV7-9 with TRBJ1-1, with D possibly being TRBD1 (6 bases). The CDR3 runs 14 residues. V was cut by 3 bases and J by 0 bases, with 8 bases left in between. Germline values: CDR1 SEHNR, CDR2 FQNEAQ (reference sequence). The CDR3 DNA reads as TGTGCCAGCAGCTTCGGGGGCTTGAACACTGAAGCTTTCTTT. It yields the protein CASSFGGLNTEAFF.

The rearrangement uses TRBV9 and TRBJ1-4, with no clear D. Per germline, CDR1 SGDLS and CDR2 YYNGEE. Trimming shortened V by 4 bases and J by 8 bases, and 21 bases separated the two germline ends. The CDR3 runs to 16 residues. CDR3 DNA sequence: TGTGCCAGCAGCCCCCGCGGGCAGGCCGCCGGGGAAAAACTGTTTTTT. As protein: CASSPRGQAAGEKLFF.

V is TRBV7-8 and J is TRBJ2-1; 12 positions agree with TRBD2. Losses at the gene ends were 5 bases for V and 4 bases for J; bases not matched to a gene: 6. The CDR3 extends over 16 amino acids. The germline CDR1 and CDR2 sequences are SGHVS and FQNEAQ. The DNA for the CDR3 is TGTGCCAGCAGCCCGCCTAGCGGGAGGGCGTACAATGAGCAGTTCTTC. As protein: CASSPPSGRAYNEQFF.